One sample yielded the 8 T cell receptor beta chains listed below, sequenced in a study of T cells in Graves' hyperthyroidism and ophthalmopathy (dated by TCRdb to between 2018 and 2021). The library relied on multiplex PCR. The reads were generated on an Illumina HiSeq 2000. TCR beta CDR3 regions were amplified from RNA transcripts. A first-round RT-PCR of the TCR CDR3 used the HTBI primer set with the Qiagen OneStep RT-PCR kit. TCRdb itself trimmed the public reads at Q25 with fastp, ran MiXCR and retained productive beta chains. Each CDR3 protein appears once, grouped with its most common genes and DNA. Across this sample there are about 640,000 distinct CDR3 sequences, with around 21% seen only once. 34% of the sample rests with the top ten. The material sequenced was blood. The receptors come from a man aged 25-45 years with Graves' ophthalmopathy.

This clonotype was seen many times. This sequence joins TRBV3-1 and TRBJ2-7; D may correspond to TRBD1 or TRBD2 (5 bases each). The CDR3 is made up of 14 amino acids. Germline values: CDR1 LGHDT, CDR2 YNNKEL (reference sequence). The germline V and J ends were trimmed by 5 bases and 5 bases, with 16 bases remaining between them. Here the CDR3 reads CASSLTGTRNEQYF. CDR3 bases: TGTGCCAGCAGCTTAACCGGGACGAGGAACGAGCAGTACTTC.

As regards this clonotype: A much larger clone lies a single base off, so this may be a read error. DNA of the CDR3: TGTGCCAGGAGCCAGGTGGTAGGTACAGATACGCAGTATTTT. This encodes CARSQVVGTDTQYF. The rearrangement links TRBV3-1 to TRBJ2-3; the D is unclear. The CDR3 has 14 residues. The germline V gene encodes CDR1 LGHDT and CDR2 YNNKEL (reference sequence).

The genes are TRBV4-2 and TRBJ1-4; D uncertain. Trimming stripped 0 bases from V and 10 bases from J, with 15 bases between. The CDR3 has 15 amino acids. Germline lookup yields CDR1 LGHNA and CDR2 YNFKEQ. The CDR3 DNA reads TGTGCCAGCAGCCAAGATCTCGGCGGGCTAGGAAAACTGTTTTTT. The encoded protein is CASSQDLGGLGKLFF.

The gene calls are TRBV7-2 and TRBJ1-4, with 7 bases matching TRBD1. V dropped 5 bases and J dropped 4; count of bases not matched to a gene: 4. The CDR3 has 14 amino acids. Germline V gene sequence: CDR1 SGHTA, CDR2 FQGNSA. The CDR3 bases are TGTGCCAGCAGCCCAGACAGGGTTAATGAAAAACTGTTTTTT. Translation gives CASSPDRVNEKLFF.

The chain links TRBV5-4 to TRBJ2-3; D is unclear. CDR1 and CDR2 from the germline V gene are SGHNT and YYREEE (reference sequence). This CDR3 spans 14 amino acids. V lost 0 bases and J lost 0, with 5 bases in between. The CDR3 bases are TGTGCCAGCAGCTTGGACCCTAGCACAGATACGCAGTATTTT. Its protein product is CASSLDPSTDTQYF.

This CDR3 is CASSREWGGELFF. As DNA, the CDR3 is TGTGCCAGCAGCCGAGAATGGGGCGGGGAGCTGTTTTTT. The chain joins TRBV7-2 to TRBJ2-2; D unclear. CDR1 is SGHTA and CDR2 is FQGNSA in the germline V gene. V dropped 5 bases and J dropped 7 bases, with 11 bases sitting between them. This CDR3 contains 13 residues.

V and J are TRBV27 and TRBJ2-7; weak D call: TRBD1 (5 bases). CDR3 length equals 15 residues. The germline V and J ends were trimmed by 6 bases and 7 bases, with 22 bases remaining between them. In germline, CDR1 is MNHEY, CDR2 SMNVEV (reference sequence). The CDR3 loop reads CASSPLDRRLREQYF. For the CDR3, the DNA is TGTGCCAGCAGCCCCCTCGACAGACGCCTGAGGGAGCAGTACTTC.

This clonotype showed up many times. The chain combines TRBV6-1 with TRBJ1-1, with a weak D call TRBD1 (5 bases). Trimming took 6 bases from V and 1 from J, leaving 9 bases between them. The CDR3 is made up of 13 amino acids. Germline CDR1 MNHNS, CDR2 SASEGT. The CDR3, as DNA: TGTGCCAGCAGGGCAGGGACGAACACTGAAGCTTTCTTT. It encodes CASRAGTNTEAFF.